The 25 T cell receptor beta chains below all came from one sample that was sequenced in a study of blood T cell repertoires in COVID-19. The repertoire was sequenced with immunoSEQ multiplex PCR; TCRdb's copy has only in-frame clones and lacks some. The data show more than 13,000 clones, around 90% seen once. What was sequenced was peripheral blood. These receptors originate from a human donor in a cohort sampled during active COVID-19.

The chain links TRBV27 to TRBJ1-6; TRBD1 might be the D (6 bases). There are 17 residues in the CDR3. Germline CDR1 reads MNHEY; CDR2 reads SMNVEV (reference sequence). V lost 4 bases and J lost 9, with 22 bases in between. The CDR3 sequence is CASSSARTELGFSPLHF. The DNA for the CDR3 is TGTGCCAGCAGTTCCGCCCGGACAGAACTAGGATTTTCACCCCTCCACTTT.

The count of this clone is one. This sequence joins TRBV2 and TRBJ2-7; TRBD1 agrees at 7 bases. V shed 6 bases, J shed 0 bases, and the junction held 11 bases outside the gene matches. The germline V gene encodes CDR1 SNHLY and CDR2 FYNNEI. The CDR3 is 16 residues long. The CDR3 region is CASSDTLQGISYEQYF. As DNA, the CDR3 is TGTGCCAGCAGCGACACTCTACAGGGGATCTCCTACGAGCAGTACTTC.

The chain combines TRBV25-1 with TRBJ2-3; possible D gene TRBD1, 7 bases. Germline CDR1 and CDR2: MGHDK and SYGVNS. Trimming left V 6 bases short and J 2 bases short, with 12 bases between. The CDR3 loop spans 14 amino acids. CDR3 in amino acids: CASRRQGLTDTQYF. DNA of the CDR3: TGTGCCAGCAGGAGACAGGGACTCACAGATACGCAGTATTTT.

A few counts support this clone. This chain connects TRBV19 to TRBJ2-7; possible D gene TRBD2, 6 bases. The CDR3 contains 13 residues. V was shortened by 4 bases and J by 1 base, with 8 bases between the two germline ends. Germline CDR1 LNHDA, CDR2 SQIVND (reference sequence). DNA for the CDR3: TGTGCCAGTAGTAGCGGGAAGTCCTACGAGCAGTACTTC. Encoded protein: CASSSGKSYEQYF.

This clone came up a few times. The CDR3 loop reads CASRDPGQGRTQYF. The CDR3 region has the DNA TGTGCCAGCAGGGACCCCGGACAGGGAAGAACCCAGTACTTC. The chain combines TRBV2 with TRBJ2-5; TRBD1 agrees at 8 bases. The CDR3 totals 14 residues. Trimming at V came to 6 bases and at J to 8 bases, leaving 11 bases not matched to a gene. CDR1 SNHLY and CDR2 FYNNEI come from the germline V gene.

The CDR3 region has the DNA TGTGCCAGCAGCTTAGCGGGTGCGGGAGGCCAAGAGACCCAGTACTTC. The encoded protein is CASSLAGAGGQETQYF. This chain joins TRBV7-6 and TRBJ2-5, with TRBD2 identical over 8 bases. The V gene end was trimmed by 0 bases and the J gene end by 1 base; junction bases not matched to a gene: 4. The CDR3 spans 16 residues. Germline assignment: CDR1 SGHVS and CDR2 FNYEAQ.

This clone is a singleton in its sample. The rearrangement links TRBV7-2 to TRBJ2-7, with 8 bases identical to TRBD1. V was pared by 1 base and J by 7 bases, with 12 bases of the junction left unmatched. CDR1 and CDR2 from the germline V gene are SGHTA and FQGNSA. The length of the CDR3 is 16 residues. The chain's CDR3 is CASSLVADRDPLEQYF. The CDR3 coding sequence is TGTGCCAGCAGCTTAGTGGCGGACAGGGACCCATTGGAGCAGTACTTC. Together with reference TRBV7-2 and TRBJ2-7, the CDR3 gives the full variable domain: GAGVSQSPSNKVTEKGKDVELRCDPISGHTALYWYRQSLGQGLEFLIYFQGNSAPDKSGLPSDRFSAERTGGSVSTLTIQRTQQEDSAVYLCASSLVADRDPLEQYFGPGTRLTVT.

J is TRBJ2-7 and V is TRBV6-2 or TRBV6-3; perhaps TRBD2 as D (6 bases). The V end was cut by 6 bases, the J end by 6 bases, with 21 bases between. Germline V gene lookup returns CDR1 MNHEY and CDR2 SVGEGT. The CDR3 totals 15 residues. The CDR3 DNA sequence: TGTGCCAGCAGCACCCCCCGGGGGATTAAGGCCGAGCAGTACTTC. Protein: CASSTPRGIKAEQYF.

The rearrangement joins TRBV4-2 to TRBJ2-7; TRBD2 matches at 10 bases. Trimming at V came to 0 bases and at J to 9 bases, leaving 14 bases not matched to a gene. This CDR3 contains 17 residues. The germline gives CDR1 LGHNA, CDR2 YNFKEQ. The chain's CDR3 is CASSQDRSSGRMGRQYF. Here the CDR3 DNA reads TGTGCCAGCAGCCAAGATAGGAGTAGCGGGAGGATGGGGCGGCAGTACTTC.

The rearrangement joins TRBV10-3 to TRBJ1-1, with D possibly being TRBD1 (6 bases). CDR1 is ENHRY and CDR2 is SYGVKD in the germline V gene. Deletions cut 7 bases from V and 4 bases from J, with 19 bases between. This CDR3 region has 15 residues. The CDR3 DNA sequence: TGTGCCATCACCGACCCAGGGGTCCGTAGCACTGAAGCTTTCTTT. This encodes CAITDPGVRSTEAFF.

The chain uses TRBV2 and TRBJ2-5; unclear D gene. Looked up from germline, CDR1 is SNHLY and CDR2 is FYNNEI. There are 11 residues in the CDR3. V was trimmed by 8 bases and J by 5 bases, leaving 9 bases between them. The CDR3 region is CASAVYETQYF. In DNA form, the CDR3 reads TGTGCCAGCGCGGTTTACGAGACCCAGTACTTC.

The chain has TRBV7-9 and TRBJ2-2, with TRBD1 matching 7 bases. The CDR3 is 13 amino acids. The germline gives CDR1 SEHNR, CDR2 FQNEAQ (reference sequence). V trimming: 5 bases; J trimming: 6 bases; junction bases outside the gene matches: 3. The CDR3 DNA reads as TGTGCCAGCAGCCTAACAGGGGCCGGGGAGCTGTTTTTT. Protein sequence: CASSLTGAGELFF.

The count of this clone is one. CDR3 nucleotides: TGCAGCGTGACTCGTATGGGTGATAATGAAAAACTGTTTTTT. Its protein is CSVTRMGDNEKLFF. The chain has TRBV29-1 and TRBJ1-4, with D unclear. There are 14 residues in the CDR3. Germline V gene sequence: CDR1 SQVTM, CDR2 ANQGSEA. Trimming removed 6 bases at V and 4 bases at J, with 15 bases between.

V is TRBV5-1 and J is TRBJ2-3, with D unresolved. Germline V gene lookup returns CDR1 SGHRS and CDR2 YFSETQ. The CDR3 runs 12 residues. Trimming left V 5 bases short and J 6 bases short, with 10 bases between. The chain's CDR3 is CASSTDTDTQYF. The CDR3 DNA is TGCGCCAGCAGTACCGACACTGATACGCAGTATTTT.

Details on this clone: Distinct nucleotide sequences in the sample also encode this CDR3. This sequence joins TRBV11-2 and TRBJ1-3; D perhaps matches TRBD1 (5 bases). The ends were cut back, 5 bases at V and 4 bases at J, with 12 bases in the middle. CDR1 and CDR2 from the germline V gene are SGHAT and FQNNGV. The CDR3 contains 14 residues. CDR3 protein: CASSPQGSGNTIYF. CDR3 DNA: TGTGCCAGCAGCCCTCAGGGCTCAGGAAACACCATATATTTT.

The chain recombines TRBV5-8 with TRBJ2-2, with a tentative D call TRBD2 (5 bases). CDR3 length equals 14 residues. V lost 6 bases, J lost 4 bases, and 13 bases lay in between. CDR1 is SGHTS and CDR2 is YDEGEE in the germline V gene. The DNA of the CDR3 is TGTGCCAGCACCCGAAGGACTCGCACCGGGGAGCTGTTTTTT. Its translation: CASTRRTRTGELFF.

The chain employs TRBV4-2 and TRBJ2-1, with 10 bases aligning to TRBD2. The CDR3 sequence is 19 residues long. The ends lost 0 bases at V and 4 bases at J; junction bases unmatched: 12. The V gene's germline CDR1 is LGHNA and CDR2 YNFKEQ. The CDR3 nucleotides read TGTGCCAGCAGCCAAGAGGCTAGCGGGAGATCCTGGACGTACAATGAGCAGTTCTTC. This translates into CASSQEASGRSWTYNEQFF.

The chain has TRBV5-5 and TRBJ2-7; 8 bases map to TRBD1. The CDR3 is made up of 15 amino acids. With V trimmed by 4 bases and J by 2 bases, 8 bases remained unmatched. Germline V lookup: CDR1 SGHKS, CDR2 YYEKEE (reference sequence). The CDR3 DNA is TGTGCCAGCAGCGCGGGACAGGATTATGCCTACGAGCAGTACTTC. Its protein is CASSAGQDYAYEQYF.

The rearrangement uses TRBV6-2 or TRBV6-3 and TRBJ2-3; D possibly corresponds to TRBD1 (6 bases). Germline V gene lookup returns CDR1 MNHEY and CDR2 SVGEGT. CDR3 length: 14 residues. Trimming removed 4 bases from V and 7 bases from J, with 15 bases in between. CDR3 sequence (DNA): TGTGCCAGCAGTTCGCCTACAGGGACGAATACGCAGTATTTT. This encodes CASSSPTGTNTQYF.

J is TRBJ2-1 and V is TRBV25-1, with 9 positions matching TRBD1. Germline CDR1 and CDR2: MGHDK and SYGVNS. The CDR3 has 16 residues. J gave up 2 bases and V 4 bases, and 6 bases lay outside the gene matches. DNA for the CDR3: TGTGCCAGCAGTGGGGCCGGGACAGGGACCTACAATGAGCAGTTCTTC. It is translated as CASSGAGTGTYNEQFF.

A few counts support this clone. This chain links TRBV10-3 with TRBJ2-7, with 7 bases fitting TRBD1. Germline V gene lookup returns CDR1 ENHRY and CDR2 SYGVKD. After removal of 0 bases from V and 4 bases from J, the junction contained 6 bases not matched to a gene. The CDR3 runs 15 residues. CDR3 sequence reads: CAISESGTDLYEQYF. The CDR3 DNA reads as TGTGCCATCAGTGAGTCCGGGACAGACCTTTACGAGCAGTACTTC.

This clone was seen a few times. The chain couples TRBV6-2 or TRBV6-3 to TRBJ1-2; D is ambiguous. This CDR3 has 14 amino acids. Per the germline V gene, CDR1 is MNHEY and CDR2 is SVGEGT. V was trimmed by 0 bases and J by 4 bases, leaving 9 bases between them. CDR3 residues: CASSYSTRFYGYTF. CDR3 nucleotide sequence: TGTGCCAGCAGTTACTCGACAAGGTTCTATGGCTACACCTTC.

This clone came up once. V gene TRBV18 combines with J gene TRBJ2-4; the match to TRBD1 covers 8 bases. The J segment lost 4 bases and the V segment lost 3 bases, leaving 8 bases of the junction unmatched. Germline-derived CDR1 and CDR2 are KGHSH and LQKENI. The CDR3 runs 16 residues. The CDR3 is CASSPTGGPAKNIQYF. The DNA for the CDR3 is TGTGCCAGCTCACCTACAGGGGGACCTGCGAAAAACATTCAGTACTTC.

The V call is TRBV18, the J call TRBJ2-3; a possible D gene is TRBD1 (6 bases). The CDR3 has 16 amino acids. CDR1 and CDR2 (germline): KGHSH, LQKENI. Trimming took off 3 bases at V and 0 bases at J, with 13 bases between the two ends. The CDR3 bases are TGTGCCAGCTCACCGCCCCGGACAGAAAGCACAGATACGCAGTATTTT. The encoded protein is CASSPPRTESTDTQYF.

V and J are TRBV5-1 and TRBJ2-3; 16 bases fit TRBD2. CDR1 is SGHRS, CDR2 YFSETQ, per germline. The CDR3 sequence is 18 residues long. Germline trimming cut 3 bases from V and 5 bases from J; bases unmatched to any gene: 9. CDR3 protein: CASSSTGTSGGAVDTQYF. As DNA, the CDR3 is TGCGCCAGCAGCTCGACCGGGACTAGCGGGGGGGCTGTAGATACGCAGTATTTT. Drawing the rest from reference TRBV5-1 and TRBJ2-3, the complete variable domain is KAGVTQTPRYLIKTRGQQVTLSCSPISGHRSVSWYQQTPGQGLQFLFEYFSETQRNKGNFPGRFSGRQFSNSRSEMNVSTLELGDSALYLCASSSTGTSGGAVDTQYFGPGTRLTVL.